A selection of T cell receptor beta chains follows, all from one sample in a study of blood T cell repertoires in COVID-19. Using immunoSEQ multiplex PCR, the repertoire was profiled, and TCRdb retains in-frame clones only, with some absent. Here the sample spans some 320,000 clones, around 87% being singletons. What was sequenced was peripheral blood. These receptors were taken from a woman between 45 and 60 years old who had recovered from COVID-19. Each CDR3 is given with its conserved first and last residue. The order of the fields is clone size, J gene, V gene, D gene, CDR3 protein, CDR3 DNA. The D gene is left open where the match is weak. A row's size may be missing; if present it is once, few, many or a size class.

>NA|TRBJ2-3|TRBV6-2/TRBV6-3|TRBD2
CASSPTSGVTDTQYF
TGTGCCAGCAGTCCGACTAGCGGGGTAACAGATACGCAGTATTTT
>NA|TRBJ1-2|TRBV6-6|NA
CASSSRTADYGYTF
TGTGCCAGCAGTTCCCGCACAGCCGACTATGGCTACACCTTC
>NA|TRBJ2-3|TRBV11-2|NA
CASSLELITDTQYF
TGTGCCAGCAGCTTAGAACTTATCACAGATACGCAGTATTTT
>NA|TRBJ2-7|TRBV7-2|NA
CASSLAAGREQYF
TGTGCCAGCAGCTTAGCGGCAGGTCGGGAGCAGTACTTC
>NA|TRBJ2-2|TRBV9|NA
CASSGDTVAGELFF
TGTGCCAGCAGCGGGGACACCGTGGCCGGGGAGCTGTTTTTT
>NA|TRBJ2-7|TRBV7-2|TRBD2
CASSSGTRGYEQYF
TGTGCCAGCAGCTCCGGGACTAGAGGATACGAGCAGTACTTC
>NA|TRBJ2-5|TRBV2|NA
CASSAGETQYF
TGTGCCAGCAGTGCCGGAGAGACCCAGTACTTC
>NA|TRBJ2-1|TRBV5-4|NA
CASSPGGGARNEQFF
TGTGCCAGCAGCCCTGGAGGGGGGGCGAGGAATGAGCAGTTCTTC
>NA|TRBJ2-3|TRBV30|TRBD2
CAWSSSGIRDTQYF
TGTGCCTGGAGTTCTAGCGGGATTAGAGATACGCAGTATTTT
>NA|TRBJ2-7|TRBV7-2|NA
CASSLGFGPGLYEQYF
TGTGCCAGCAGCCTAGGTTTCGGCCCAGGGTTGTACGAGCAGTACTTC
>NA|TRBJ2-2|TRBV28|TRBD1
CASRGQGQNTGELFF
TGTGCCAGCAGAGGACAGGGCCAAAACACCGGGGAGCTGTTTTTT
>NA|TRBJ2-2|TRBV7-7|NA
CASSSHAGNTGELFF
TGTGCTAGCAGTTCACACGCAGGGAACACCGGGGAGCTGTTTTTT
>NA|TRBJ2-1|TRBV7-9|TRBD2
CASSPPRWGRANNEQFF
TGTGCCAGCAGCCCCCCAAGATGGGGGAGGGCCAACAATGAGCAGTTCTTC
>few|TRBJ1-3|TRBV9|TRBD1
CASSPRDRGNTIYF
TGTGCCAGCAGCCCCCGGGACAGGGGAAACACCATATATTTT
>NA|TRBJ2-3|TRBV5-4|TRBD2
CASSFAGATDTQYF
TGTGCCAGCAGCTTCGCGGGAGCCACAGATACGCAGTATTTT
>NA|TRBJ2-1|TRBV9|TRBD2
CASSVSGAGGFQNEQFF
TGTGCCAGCAGCGTTTCGGGAGCGGGGGGATTTCAGAATGAGCAGTTCTTC
>NA|TRBJ1-4|TRBV4-3|NA
CASSQGAVATNEKLFF
TGCGCCAGCAGCCAAGGGGCAGTTGCAACTAATGAAAAACTGTTTTTT
>NA|TRBJ1-4|TRBV3-1/TRBV3-2|TRBD1
CASSQTGTGDEKLFF
TGTGCCAGCAGCCAGACCGGGACAGGGGACGAAAAACTGTTTTTT
>NA|TRBJ2-1|TRBV15|NA
CATSKGGLGSGEQFF
TGTGCCACCAGCAAGGGGGGGCTAGGATCCGGAGAGCAGTTCTTC
>NA|TRBJ2-7|TRBV5-4|NA
CASSQYRVREQYF
TGTGCCAGCAGCCAGTACAGGGTTCGAGAGCAGTACTTC
>NA|TRBJ1-2|TRBV29-1|NA
CSGSDRSYGYTF
TGCAGCGGTTCGGACAGATCCTATGGCTACACCTTC
>NA|TRBJ1-5|TRBV28|TRBD1
CASSPQYQGDQPQHF
TGTGCCAGCAGTCCGCAATATCAGGGGGATCAGCCCCAGCATTTT
>NA|TRBJ2-7|TRBV7-8|TRBD2
CASSLGTSGEYEQYF
TGTGCCAGCAGCTTGGGGACTAGCGGAGAGTACGAGCAGTACTTC
>once|TRBJ2-5|TRBV7-9|TRBD2
CASSSGGGETQYF
TGTGCCAGCAGCTCCGGCGGGGGGGAGACCCAGTACTTC
>NA|TRBJ2-7|TRBV4-3|TRBD1
CASSRSSGTASSYEQYF
TGCGCCAGCAGCCGCTCCTCGGGGACAGCCAGCTCCTACGAGCAGTACTTC
>NA|TRBJ2-1|TRBV4-3|NA
CASSQAVRATYNEQFF
TGCGCCAGCAGCCAAGCGGTCAGGGCCACCTACAATGAGCAGTTCTTC
>NA|TRBJ1-6|TRBV18|NA
CASSPGWQDNSPLHF
TGTGCCAGCTCGCCGGGGTGGCAGGATAATTCACCCCTCCACTTT
>NA|TRBJ2-7|TRBV7-9|NA
CASSARTKAYEQYF
TGTGCCAGCAGCGCCCGGACTAAAGCCTACGAGCAGTACTTC
>NA|TRBJ2-2|TRBV19|NA
CASSIMGQGTGELFF
TGTGCCAGTAGTATAATGGGACAAGGAACCGGGGAGCTGTTTTTT
>NA|TRBJ2-5|TRBV5-8|TRBD2
CASSSGLVDQETQYF
TGTGCCAGCAGCTCAGGACTAGTGGACCAAGAGACCCAGTACTTC
>NA|TRBJ2-3|TRBV27|TRBD2
CASSMTSGRALEETQYF
TGTGCCAGCAGCATGACTAGCGGGAGGGCCCTAGAAGAGACGCAGTATTTT
>once|TRBJ2-7|TRBV3-1/TRBV3-2|TRBD2
CASADAGTSGGGSSYEQYF
TGTGCCAGCGCCGACGCCGGGACTAGCGGGGGGGGGAGCTCCTACGAGCAGTACTTC
>NA|TRBJ2-2|TRBV28|NA
CASSRLDRNTGELFF
TGTGCCAGCAGTCGCCTGGACAGGAACACCGGGGAGCTGTTTTTT
>NA|TRBJ1-1|TRBV11-2|NA
CASSWGVAEAFF
TGTGCCAGCAGCTGGGGGGTCGCTGAAGCTTTCTTT
>NA|TRBJ2-7|TRBV30|NA
CAWGVRGRAYEQYF
TGTGCCTGGGGCGTCAGGGGTAGAGCCTACGAGCAGTACTTC
>NA|TRBJ2-1|TRBV7-2|NA
CASSTEPWGVGSYNEQFF
TGTGCCAGCAGCACCGAACCTTGGGGCGTCGGCTCCTACAATGAGCAGTTCTTC
>NA|TRBJ2-5|TRBV28|NA
CASSNRGNPETQYF
TGTGCCAGCAGTAATAGAGGGAACCCGGAGACCCAGTACTTC
>NA|TRBJ2-2|TRBV24-1|NA
CATSGYTPNTGELFF
TGTGCCACCAGTGGTTACACACCGAACACCGGGGAGCTGTTTTTT
>NA|TRBJ2-7|TRBV28|NA
CASSLFGETYEQYF
TGTGCCAGCAGTTTATTTGGGGAGACTTACGAGCAGTACTTC
>NA|TRBJ1-5|TRBV7-2|NA
CASSLLRDQPQHF
TGTGCCAGCAGCTTACTTCGGGATCAGCCCCAGCATTTT
>few|TRBJ1-2|TRBV7-2|NA
CASSLAPEAYGYTF
TGTGCCAGCAGCTTAGCGCCTGAAGCCTATGGCTACACCTTC
>NA|TRBJ2-1|TRBV19|NA
CASSVGLLRLLSSQFF
TGTGCCAGTAGTGTAGGTCTCCTTCGACTCCTCTCGTCGCAGTTCTTC
>NA|TRBJ1-2|TRBV6-5|TRBD1
CASTGTGGFGYTF
TGTGCCAGCACCGGGACAGGGGGTTTTGGCTACACCTTC
>NA|TRBJ2-7|TRBV5-4|TRBD1
CASSNRGYEQYF
TGTGCCAGCAGCAACAGGGGGTACGAGCAGTACTTC
>NA|TRBJ2-2|TRBV28|TRBD2
CASSFPSRGSITTGELFF
TGTGCCAGCAGCTTTCCCTCGCGGGGGAGCATAACCACCGGGGAGCTGTTTTTT
>NA|TRBJ1-6|TRBV12-3/TRBV12-4|NA
CASRSRDSPLHF
TGTGCCAGCAGGTCCAGGGATTCACCCCTCCACTTT
>NA|TRBJ1-1|TRBV6-2/TRBV6-3|NA
CASSSSRTANTEAFF
TGTGCCAGCAGTAGCTCGAGGACAGCTAACACTGAAGCTTTCTTT
>NA|TRBJ1-4|TRBV11-2|NA
CASSRGGLSNEKLFF
TGTGCCAGCAGCAGGGGGGGATTGAGTAATGAAAAACTGTTTTTT
>NA|TRBJ1-2|TRBV18|TRBD1
CASSPSTGVGGYTF
TGTGCCAGCTCACCATCAACAGGGGTGGGAGGCTACACCTTC
>NA|TRBJ2-7|TRBV6-2/TRBV6-3|TRBD2
CASSYPAGDASYEQYF
TGTGCCAGCAGTTACCCAGCGGGGGACGCTTCCTACGAGCAGTACTTC
>NA|TRBJ1-2|TRBV5-6|NA
CASSLDRGYNYGYTF
TGTGCCAGCAGCTTGGATAGGGGGTATAACTATGGCTACACCTTC
>NA|TRBJ1-2|TRBV19|NA
CASSIGTGPSYGYTF
TGTGCCAGTAGTATAGGAACAGGGCCCAGTTATGGCTACACCTTC
>NA|TRBJ2-7|TRBV6-6|NA
CASRSGLLPRQYF
TGTGCCAGCAGGTCGGGACTCCTGCCTAGGCAGTACTTC
>NA|TRBJ2-1|TRBV11-2|TRBD2
CASSLAGEPHNEQFF
TGTGCCAGCAGCTTGGCGGGGGAGCCACACAATGAGCAGTTCTTC
>NA|TRBJ2-1|TRBV7-3|NA
CASSLYHSNEQFF
TGTGCCAGCAGCTTATACCATAGCAATGAGCAGTTCTTC